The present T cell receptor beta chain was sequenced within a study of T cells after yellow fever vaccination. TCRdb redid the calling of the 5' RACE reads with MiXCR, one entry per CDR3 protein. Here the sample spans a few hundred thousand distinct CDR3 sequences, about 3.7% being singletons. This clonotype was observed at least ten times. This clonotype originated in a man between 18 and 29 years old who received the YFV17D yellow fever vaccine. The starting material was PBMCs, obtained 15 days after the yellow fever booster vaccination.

The CDR3 spells CSVEEVGGGSGYTF. The CDR3 nucleotides are TGCAGCGTTGAAGAAGTAGGAGGGGGCAGCGGCTACACCTTC. V and J are TRBV29-1 and TRBJ1-2, with TRBD1 identical over 7 bases. The length of the CDR3 is 14 residues. V shed 0 bases, J shed 8 bases, and the junction held 9 bases outside the gene matches. Germline CDR1 is SQVTM and CDR2 is ANQGSEA.